One and the same sample provided the 29 T cell receptor beta chains below, sequenced in a study of blood T cell repertoires in COVID-19. The assay was immunoSEQ multiplex PCR, and TCRdb's table has in-frame clones only and misses some. The data show tens of thousands of clones, with approximately 90% seen just once and over 15% held by the top ten. Sequencing was performed on peripheral blood. These receptors all come from a woman in her sixties or seventies with COVID-19, enrolled during active disease.

The genes are TRBV7-6 and TRBJ1-2; TRBD1 is a possible D gene (6 bases). Trimming pared 5 bases from V and 8 bases from J, leaving 15 bases between. CDR3 size: 13 residues. In germline, CDR1 is SGHVS, CDR2 FNYEAQ. Here the CDR3 reads CASSLGGLGGYTF. Written as DNA, the CDR3 is TGTGCCAGCAGCCTAGGGGGACTGGGCGGCTACACCTTC.

This clone showed up just once. The chain has TRBV18 and TRBJ1-5; D is undetermined. Deletions cut 6 bases from V and 5 bases from J, with 11 bases between. CDR1 and CDR2 (germline): KGHSH, LQKENI. The CDR3 consists of 13 residues. The CDR3 DNA reads as TGTGCCAGCTCCTGGCGGGGTGATCAGCCCCAGCATTTT. Encoded protein: CASSWRGDQPQHF.

In this sample, this clone turned up a few times. The chain has TRBV4-1 and TRBJ1-2; perhaps TRBD1 as D (6 bases). CDR3 length: 13 amino acids. V gave up 4 bases and J gave up 8 bases, with 14 bases separating them. From germline, CDR1 is MGHRA and CDR2 YSYEKL. This CDR3 is CASSPLDSKGYTF. CDR3 DNA sequence: TGCGCCAGCAGCCCCCTGGACAGTAAAGGCTACACCTTC.

The genes are TRBV19 and TRBJ1-5; D remains unclear. V was shortened by 2 bases and J by 5 bases, with 13 bases between the two germline ends. This CDR3 is 15 amino acids long. CDR1 is LNHDA, CDR2 SQIVND, per germline (reference sequence). The DNA of the CDR3 is TGTGCCAGTAGTATAAGCCGTAGTACGGATCAGCCCCAGCATTTT. As protein: CASSISRSTDQPQHF.

V usage is TRBV4-3 and J usage is TRBJ2-2; D unresolved. Germline V gene lookup returns CDR1 LGHNA and CDR2 YSLEER. The CDR3 spans 16 residues. V was cut by 0 bases and J by 0 bases, with 8 bases left in between. The DNA of the CDR3 is TGCGCCAGCAGCCAAGATGGCAGATCGAACACCGGGGAGCTGTTTTTT. This encodes CASSQDGRSNTGELFF.

About this clone itself: At one of its ends the junction is not consistent with the germline gene, which may arise from a read error. The chain employs TRBV5-1 and TRBJ2-7, with a possible D match to TRBD2 (5 bases). The CDR3 totals 15 residues. Germline V gene sequence: CDR1 SGHRS, CDR2 YFSETQ. The CDR3 here is CASSTRTGILYGQYF. CDR3 coding DNA: TGCGCCAGCAGCACTCGTACCGGGATCCTCTACGGGCAGTACTTC.

This clone is labeled medium-sized. The gene calls are TRBV9 and TRBJ2-1, with a weak D call TRBD2 (6 bases). Germline CDR1 reads SGDLS; CDR2 reads YYNGEE. The V gene lost 3 bases and the J gene lost 7 bases, with 11 bases spanning the gap. The CDR3 loop spans 13 amino acids. The CDR3 region is CASSGLVINEQFF. The DNA of the CDR3 is TGTGCCAGCAGCGGACTAGTGATAAATGAGCAGTTCTTC.

J is TRBJ1-3 and V is TRBV5-5; the match to TRBD1 covers 9 bases. The germline V gene has CDR1 SGHKS and CDR2 YYEKEE (reference sequence). This CDR3 is 15 amino acids long. Unmatched junction bases numbered 4, after V lost 2 bases and J lost 4 bases. The CDR3 coding sequence is TGTGCCAGCAGCTTACACAGGGGGCCGGGAAACACCATATATTTT. Translation: CASSLHRGPGNTIYF.

The chain carries TRBV7-9 and TRBJ2-1, with 11 bases fitting TRBD2. Germline-derived CDR1 and CDR2 are SEHNR and FQNEAQ (reference sequence). The CDR3 extends over 16 amino acids. Germline trimming cut 3 bases from V and 7 bases from J; bases unmatched to any gene: 8. In nucleotides, the CDR3 is TGTGCCAGCAGCTTCCGAACTAGCGGGAGAACGAATGAGCAGTTCTTC. It codes for CASSFRTSGRTNEQFF.

A word on this clone: This specimen includes other DNA sequences encoding the same CDR3. The chain links TRBV7-2 to TRBJ1-1; 8 nucleotides line up with TRBD1. This CDR3 is built from 13 residues. CDR1 and CDR2 from the germline V gene are SGHTA and FQGNSA. Trimming cost V 5 bases and J 1 base; bases outside gene matches: 0. The CDR3 coding sequence is TGTGCCAGCAGCGGACAGGGGAACACTGAAGCTTTCTTT. Translating it yields CASSGQGNTEAFF.

The chain is built from TRBV9 and TRBJ1-2, with D maybe TRBD1 (6 bases). The CDR3 totals 15 residues. Germline CDR1 SGDLS, CDR2 YYNGEE. The V gene lost 0 bases and the J gene lost 7 bases, with 16 bases spanning the gap. The CDR3 region is CASSVGGPEVGGYTF. CDR3 sequence (DNA): TGTGCCAGCAGCGTAGGGGGGCCCGAGGTTGGTGGCTACACCTTC.

The table lists this clone with a few counts. The V and J genes are TRBV7-2 and TRBJ2-7; perhaps TRBD2 as D (5 bases). Germline values: CDR1 SGHTA, CDR2 FQGNSA. The CDR3 runs 13 residues. The V end was cut by 6 bases, the J end by 6 bases, with 15 bases between. The CDR3 here is CASSSSPSSEQYF. DNA for the CDR3: TGTGCCAGCAGTTCGTCCCCTAGCAGCGAGCAGTACTTC.

The genes are TRBV2 and TRBJ2-4; TRBD1 aligns across 9 bases. Germline-derived CDR1 and CDR2 are SNHLY and FYNNEI. CDR3 length: 14 amino acids. V shed 7 bases and J 9 bases; nucleotides not matched to a gene: 10. For the CDR3, the DNA is TGTGCCAGCAAGGGGACAGGGACAGAGGGCATTCAGTACTTC. Its translation is CASKGTGTEGIQYF.

In its sample, this clone was seen a few times. The chain employs TRBV25-1 and TRBJ2-2; D is possibly TRBD1 (6 bases). V lost 4 bases, J lost 0 bases, and 15 bases lay in between. CDR1 MGHDK and CDR2 SYGVNS come from the germline V gene. The CDR3 length is 17 residues. CDR3 protein: CASSVYNRATNTGELFF. DNA of the CDR3: TGTGCCAGCAGTGTATATAACAGGGCTACGAACACCGGGGAGCTGTTTTTT. The full variable domain, in which reference TRBV25-1 and TRBJ2-2 provide the parts outside the CDR3, is EADIYQTPRYLVIGTGKKITLECSQTMGHDKMYWYQQDPGMELHLIHYSYGVNSTEKGDLSSESTVSRIRTEHFPLTLESARPSHTSQYLCASSVYNRATNTGELFFGEGSRLTVL.

The chain links TRBV11-3 to TRBJ1-4; D ambiguous. Germline values: CDR1 SGHNT, CDR2 YENEEA. The V end lost 2 bases, the J end lost 0 bases, and 4 bases lay between the germline ends. This CDR3 is built from 14 residues. The CDR3 loop reads CASSLTATNEKLFF. The DNA for the CDR3 is TGTGCCAGCAGCTTAACAGCAACTAATGAAAAACTGTTTTTT.

V is TRBV6-4 and J is TRBJ2-7; TRBD2 matches at 7 bases. The CDR3 loop spans 16 amino acids. Germline V lookup: CDR1 MRHNA, CDR2 SNTAGT. Losses at the gene ends were 4 bases for V and 2 bases for J; bases not matched to a gene: 11. CDR3 residues: CASSGKTSRRAYEQYF. The CDR3 nucleotides read TGTGCCAGCAGTGGGAAGACTAGCCGGCGGGCCTACGAGCAGTACTTC.

The chain has TRBV27 and TRBJ2-7; 9 bases are shared with TRBD2. Germline lookup yields CDR1 MNHEY and CDR2 SMNVEV (reference sequence). The CDR3 has 16 amino acids. Trimming took 1 base from V and 4 from J; bases not matched to a gene: 8. CDR3 region: CASSLFGGRAPYEQYF. The CDR3 DNA reads as TGTGCCAGCAGTTTATTCGGCGGGAGGGCCCCATACGAGCAGTACTTC.

V gene TRBV7-2 combines with J gene TRBJ1-2; possibly TRBD1 for D (5 bases). The CDR3 spans 12 residues. Between the trimmed V and J ends, which lost 7 bases and 4 bases, there was a span of 10 bases. The germline V gene has CDR1 SGHTA and CDR2 FQGNSA. The CDR3 nucleotides read TGTGCCAGCACGGACACCACCTATGGCTACACCTTC. It codes for CASTDTTYGYTF. The whole variable domain, filled in from reference TRBV7-2 and TRBJ1-2, reads GAGVSQSPSNKVTEKGKDVELRCDPISGHTALYWYRQSLGQGLEFLIYFQGNSAPDKSGLPSDRFSAERTGGSVSTLTIQRTQQEDSAVYLCASTDTTYGYTFGSGTRLTVV.

The V and J genes are TRBV19 and TRBJ1-1; TRBD1 agrees at 9 bases. V lost 5 bases, J lost 2 bases, and 3 bases stayed unmatched. In germline, CDR1 is LNHDA, CDR2 SQIVND (reference sequence). The CDR3 loop spans 14 amino acids. The CDR3 nucleotides read TGTGCCAGTAGTTACAGGGGGCATAACACTGAAGCTTTCTTT. Amino acid sequence: CASSYRGHNTEAFF.

The chain uses TRBV7-9 and TRBJ2-7; tentatively, D is TRBD2 (6 bases). CDR1 SEHNR and CDR2 FQNEAQ come from the germline V gene (reference sequence). Trimming took 9 bases from V and 4 from J, leaving 13 bases between them. The CDR3 spans 12 residues. CDR3 sequence: CASGGFEYEQYF. The DNA for the CDR3 is TGTGCCAGTGGAGGGTTTGAATACGAGCAGTACTTC.

This rearrangement joins TRBV4-3 to TRBJ1-4, with 11 bases aligning to TRBD1. Germline-derived CDR1 and CDR2 are LGHNA and YSLEER. The junction had 5 bases not matched to a gene; V was cut back by 4 bases and J by 7 bases. This CDR3 is 15 amino acids long. CDR3 sequence: CASSRSGTGGEKLFF. For the CDR3, the DNA is TGCGCCAGCAGCCGGTCCGGGACAGGGGGTGAAAAACTGTTTTTT.

The chain employs TRBV7-9 and TRBJ2-2, with 9 bases aligning to TRBD1. The CDR3 has 15 amino acids. CDR1 SEHNR and CDR2 FQNEAQ come from the germline V gene (reference sequence). The V and J ends lost 5 bases and 3 bases, in that order; junction bases with no gene match: 4. The CDR3 DNA is TGTGCCAGCAGCCCGACAGGGGGTTACACCGGGGAGCTGTTTTTT. It yields the protein CASSPTGGYTGELFF.

The rearrangement joins TRBV11-3 to TRBJ2-3; D gene ambiguous. Germline V gives CDR1 SGHNT, CDR2 YENEEA. The V gene lost 5 bases and the J gene lost 0 bases, with 9 bases spanning the gap. The CDR3 has 14 amino acids. In DNA form, the CDR3 reads TGTGCCAGCAGCACCCATCGGAGCACAGATACGCAGTATTTT. Translation gives CASSTHRSTDTQYF.

The chain combines TRBV6-6 with TRBJ1-5; 7 bases map to TRBD1. The CDR3 is 15 residues long. Germline V CDR1 and CDR2: MNHNY, SVGAGI (reference sequence). Trimming removed 6 bases from V and 4 bases from J; junction bases left unmatched: 9. CDR3 sequence reads: CASRAPGQNNQPQHF. In DNA, the CDR3 is TGTGCCAGCAGAGCGCCGGGACAGAATAATCAGCCCCAGCATTTT.

This clone was seen only once. V gene TRBV11-2 combines with J gene TRBJ2-2; D is undetermined. Trimming removed 0 bases from V and 5 bases from J, with 10 bases in between. Germline V CDR1 and CDR2: SGHAT, FQNNGV. This CDR3 is 15 amino acids long. The CDR3 here is CASSLDSLRTGELFF. In DNA form, the CDR3 reads TGTGCCAGCAGCTTAGACTCTTTGCGGACCGGGGAGCTGTTTTTT.

CDR3 coding DNA: TGTGCCAGCAGCTTTTCCTTAGCGGGACGAATCTACGAGCAGTACTTC. The encoded protein is CASSFSLAGRIYEQYF. The chain uses TRBV27 and TRBJ2-7; 8 positions agree with TRBD2. There are 16 residues in the CDR3. Losses at the gene ends were 6 bases for V and 3 bases for J; bases not matched to a gene: 13. CDR1 and CDR2 (germline): MNHEY, SMNVEV (reference sequence).

The chain links TRBV19 to TRBJ2-2; D not certain. Trimming stripped 6 bases from V and 7 bases from J, with 6 bases between. Germline V gene lookup returns CDR1 LNHDA and CDR2 SQIVND (reference sequence). The CDR3 consists of 11 residues. CDR3 loop: CASRRSGELFF. CDR3 sequence (DNA): TGTGCCAGTAGGCGGAGCGGGGAGCTGTTTTTT.

The chain carries TRBV5-1 and TRBJ1-3; no firm D call. The V gene lost 6 bases and the J gene lost 2 bases, with 15 bases spanning the gap. The CDR3 length is 15 residues. Germline CDR1 is SGHRS and CDR2 is YFSETQ. The CDR3 DNA is TGCGCCAGCAAACCTACGACAACGACTGGAAACACCATATATTTT. As protein: CASKPTTTTGNTIYF.

About this clone itself: One junction end disagrees with the germline gene, perhaps due to a read error. The chain is built from TRBV11-3 and TRBJ2-5, with 11 positions matching TRBD2. The CDR3 is made up of 13 amino acids. Germline V gene data show CDR1 as SGHNT and CDR2 as YENEEA. The CDR3 loop reads CASSPTSGSKTHF. The CDR3 DNA is TGTGCCAGCAGCCCCACTAGCGGGAGTAAGACACACTTC.